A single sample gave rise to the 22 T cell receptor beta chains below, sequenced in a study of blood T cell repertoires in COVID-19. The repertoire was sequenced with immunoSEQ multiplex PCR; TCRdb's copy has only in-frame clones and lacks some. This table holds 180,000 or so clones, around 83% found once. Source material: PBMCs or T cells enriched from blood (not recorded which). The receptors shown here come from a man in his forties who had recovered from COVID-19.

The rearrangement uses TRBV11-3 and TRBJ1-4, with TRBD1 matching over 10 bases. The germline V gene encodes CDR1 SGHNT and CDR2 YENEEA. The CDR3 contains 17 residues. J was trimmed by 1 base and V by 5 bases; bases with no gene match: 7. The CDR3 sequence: CASSTWTGGETNEKLFF. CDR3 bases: TGTGCCAGCAGCACCTGGACAGGGGGGGAAACTAATGAAAAACTGTTTTTT.

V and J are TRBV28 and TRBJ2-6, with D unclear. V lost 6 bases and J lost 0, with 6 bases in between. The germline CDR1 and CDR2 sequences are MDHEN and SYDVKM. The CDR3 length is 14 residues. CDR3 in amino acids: CASSGYSGANVLTF. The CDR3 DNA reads TGTGCCAGCAGCGGGTACTCTGGGGCCAACGTCCTGACTTTC.

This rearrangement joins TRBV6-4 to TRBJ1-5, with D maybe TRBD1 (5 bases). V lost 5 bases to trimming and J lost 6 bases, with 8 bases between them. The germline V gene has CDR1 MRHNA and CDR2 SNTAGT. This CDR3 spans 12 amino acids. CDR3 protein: CASSNQGQPQHF. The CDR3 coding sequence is TGTGCCAGCAGTAATCAGGGTCAGCCCCAGCATTTT.

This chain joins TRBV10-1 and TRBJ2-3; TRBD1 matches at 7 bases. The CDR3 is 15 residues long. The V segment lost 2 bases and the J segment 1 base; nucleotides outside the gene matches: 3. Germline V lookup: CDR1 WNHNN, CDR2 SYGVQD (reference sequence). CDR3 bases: TGCGCCAGCAGTGAGGTAGGGGGCCGCACAGATACGCAGTATTTT. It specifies CASSEVGGRTDTQYF.

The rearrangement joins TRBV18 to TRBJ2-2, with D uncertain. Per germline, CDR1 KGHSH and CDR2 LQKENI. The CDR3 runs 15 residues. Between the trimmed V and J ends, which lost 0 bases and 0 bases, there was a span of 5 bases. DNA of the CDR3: TGTGCCAGCTCACCACCGTCCGCGAACACCGGGGAGCTGTTTTTT. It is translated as CASSPPSANTGELFF.

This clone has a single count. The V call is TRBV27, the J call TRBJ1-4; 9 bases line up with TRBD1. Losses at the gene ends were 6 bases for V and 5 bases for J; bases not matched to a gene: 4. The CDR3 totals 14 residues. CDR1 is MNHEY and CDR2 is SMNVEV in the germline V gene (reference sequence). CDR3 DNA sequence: TGTGCCAGCAGGTTGACAGGGGGGAATGAAAAACTGTTTTTT. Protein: CASRLTGGNEKLFF.

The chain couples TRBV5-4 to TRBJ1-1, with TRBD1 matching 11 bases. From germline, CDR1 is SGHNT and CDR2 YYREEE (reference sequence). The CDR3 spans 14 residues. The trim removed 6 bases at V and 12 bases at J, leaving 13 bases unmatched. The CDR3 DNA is TGTGCCAGCAAGCGGGACAGGGGGGTCCCAGAGACTTTCTTT. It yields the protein CASKRDRGVPETFF.

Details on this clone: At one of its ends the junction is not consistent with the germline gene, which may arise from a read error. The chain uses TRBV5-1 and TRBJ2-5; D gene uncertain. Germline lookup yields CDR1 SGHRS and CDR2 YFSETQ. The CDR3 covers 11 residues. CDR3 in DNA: TGCGCCAGCGGAGACCTAGAGGCCCAGTACTTC. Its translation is CASGDLEAQYF.

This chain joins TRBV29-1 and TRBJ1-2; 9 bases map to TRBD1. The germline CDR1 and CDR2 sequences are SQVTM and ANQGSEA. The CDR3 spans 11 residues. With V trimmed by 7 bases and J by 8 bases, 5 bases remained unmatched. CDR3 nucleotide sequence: TGCAGCGCGACAGGGGGGAACGGCTACACCTTC. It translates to CSATGGNGYTF.

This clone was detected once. For the CDR3, the DNA is TGCGCCAGCAGCCGGGGAAGAGGGACCGGGGAGCTGTTTTTT. It is translated as CASSRGRGTGELFF. The chain links TRBV5-1 to TRBJ2-2; D is perhaps TRBD2 (5 bases). The V gene's germline CDR1 is SGHRS and CDR2 YFSETQ. V was clipped by 4 bases and J by 5 bases, with 12 bases between them. The CDR3 extends over 14 amino acids.

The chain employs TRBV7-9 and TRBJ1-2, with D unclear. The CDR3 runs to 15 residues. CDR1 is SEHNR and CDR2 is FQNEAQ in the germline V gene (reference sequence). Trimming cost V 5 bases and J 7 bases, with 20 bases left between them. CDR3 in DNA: TGTGCCAGCAGCCACCTTCGGGAGGGAGCCCCTGGCTACACCTTC. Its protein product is CASSHLREGAPGYTF.

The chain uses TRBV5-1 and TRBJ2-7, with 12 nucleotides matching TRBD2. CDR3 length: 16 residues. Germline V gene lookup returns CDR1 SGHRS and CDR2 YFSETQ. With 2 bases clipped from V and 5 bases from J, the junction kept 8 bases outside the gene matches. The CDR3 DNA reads TGCGCCAGCAGCTTACCTACTAGCGGGAGGCTCCACGAGCAGTACTTC. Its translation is CASSLPTSGRLHEQYF.

For the CDR3, the DNA is TGTGCCAGCAGTACAGTTTCTAACTATGGCTACACCTTC. Its translation: CASSTVSNYGYTF. The chain joins TRBV12-3 or TRBV12-4 to TRBJ1-2; D remains unclear. The V end lost 5 bases, the J end lost 0 bases, and 7 bases lay between the germline ends. The CDR3 is 13 amino acids.

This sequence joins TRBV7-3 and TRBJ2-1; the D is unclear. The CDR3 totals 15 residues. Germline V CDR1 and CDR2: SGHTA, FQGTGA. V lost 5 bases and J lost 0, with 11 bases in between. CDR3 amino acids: CASSPLTSSYNEQFF. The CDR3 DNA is TGTGCCAGCAGCCCACTTACGAGCTCCTACAATGAGCAGTTCTTC.

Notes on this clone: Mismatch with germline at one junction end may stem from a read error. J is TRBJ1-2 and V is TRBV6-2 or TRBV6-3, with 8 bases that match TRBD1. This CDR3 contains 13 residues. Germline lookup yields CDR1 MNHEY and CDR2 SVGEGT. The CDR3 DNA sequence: TGTGCCAGCAGCGACAGGGGCAACTATGGCTACACCTTT. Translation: CASSDRGNYGYTF.

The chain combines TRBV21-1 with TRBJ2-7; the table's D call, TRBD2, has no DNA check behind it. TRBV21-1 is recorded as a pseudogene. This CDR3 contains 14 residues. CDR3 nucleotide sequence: TGTGCCAGTACGGGACTACCCCCTTCCTACGAGCAGTACTTC. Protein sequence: CASTGLPPSYEQYF.

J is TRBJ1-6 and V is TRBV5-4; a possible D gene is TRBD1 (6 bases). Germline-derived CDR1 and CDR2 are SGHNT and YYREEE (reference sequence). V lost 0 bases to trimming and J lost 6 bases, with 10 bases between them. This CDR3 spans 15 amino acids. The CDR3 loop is CASSLDTGPNSPLHF. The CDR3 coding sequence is TGTGCCAGCAGCTTGGATACAGGGCCTAATTCACCCCTCCACTTT.

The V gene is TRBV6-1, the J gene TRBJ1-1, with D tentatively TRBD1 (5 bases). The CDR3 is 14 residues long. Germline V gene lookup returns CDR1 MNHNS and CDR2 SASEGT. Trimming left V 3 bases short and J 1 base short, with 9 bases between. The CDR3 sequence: CASSDSGQNTEAFF. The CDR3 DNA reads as TGTGCCAGCAGTGATTCAGGACAGAACACTGAAGCTTTCTTT.

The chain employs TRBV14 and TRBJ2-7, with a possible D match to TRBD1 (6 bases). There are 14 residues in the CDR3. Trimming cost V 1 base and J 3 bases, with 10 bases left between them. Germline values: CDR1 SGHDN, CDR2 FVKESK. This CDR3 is CASSQAGTLYEQYF. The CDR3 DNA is TGTGCCAGCAGCCAAGCGGGGACACTCTACGAGCAGTACTTC.

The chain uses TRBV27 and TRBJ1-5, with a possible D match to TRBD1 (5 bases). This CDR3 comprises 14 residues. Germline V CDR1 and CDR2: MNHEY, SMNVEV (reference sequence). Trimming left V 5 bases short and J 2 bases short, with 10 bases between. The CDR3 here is CASSQGFGNQPQHF. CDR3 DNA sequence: TGTGCCAGCAGTCAGGGTTTCGGCAATCAGCCCCAGCATTTT.

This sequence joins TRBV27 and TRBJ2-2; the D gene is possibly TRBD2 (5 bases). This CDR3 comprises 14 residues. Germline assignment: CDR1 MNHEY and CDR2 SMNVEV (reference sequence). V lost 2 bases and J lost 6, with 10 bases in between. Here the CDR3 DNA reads TGTGCCAGCAGTTTAGGGTTGGGAGCCGGGGAGCTGTTTTTT. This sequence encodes CASSLGLGAGELFF.

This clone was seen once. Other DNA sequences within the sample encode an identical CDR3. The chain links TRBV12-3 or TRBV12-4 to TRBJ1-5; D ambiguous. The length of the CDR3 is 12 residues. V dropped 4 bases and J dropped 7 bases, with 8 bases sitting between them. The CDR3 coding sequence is TGTGCCAGCAGTTCCCGAGGGCAGCCCCAGCATTTT. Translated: CASSSRGQPQHF.